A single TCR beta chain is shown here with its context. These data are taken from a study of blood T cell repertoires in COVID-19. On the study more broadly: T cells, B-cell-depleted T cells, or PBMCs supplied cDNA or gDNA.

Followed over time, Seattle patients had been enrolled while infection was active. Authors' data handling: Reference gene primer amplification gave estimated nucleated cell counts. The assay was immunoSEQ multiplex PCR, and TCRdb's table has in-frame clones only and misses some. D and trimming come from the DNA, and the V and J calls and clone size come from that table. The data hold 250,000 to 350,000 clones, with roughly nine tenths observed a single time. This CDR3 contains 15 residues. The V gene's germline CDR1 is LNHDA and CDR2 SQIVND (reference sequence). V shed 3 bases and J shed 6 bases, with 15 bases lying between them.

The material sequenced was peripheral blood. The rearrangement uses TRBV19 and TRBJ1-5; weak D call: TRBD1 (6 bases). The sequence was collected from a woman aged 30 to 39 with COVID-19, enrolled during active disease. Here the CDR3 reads CASSISGDMAQPQHF. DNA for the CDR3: TGTGCCAGTAGTATTTCAGGGGATATGGCTCAGCCCCAGCATTTT.